The 17 T cell receptor beta chains below all came from one sample that was sequenced in a study of T cell responses to AZD1222 COVID-19 vaccine. The protocol was immunoSEQ multiplex PCR, while the TCRdb copy is restricted to in-frame clones and leaves out a portion. The sample has roughly 130,000 clones; over 90% are singletons. Sequencing was performed on peripheral blood, taken on day 0 of AZD1222 vaccination. These receptor sequences come from an adult in good health.

The chain couples TRBV15 to TRBJ2-4; D is ambiguous. Germline V CDR1 and CDR2: LNHNV, YYDKDF (reference sequence). The CDR3 covers 15 residues. V was cut by 8 bases and J by 0 bases, with 14 bases left in between. Here the CDR3 DNA reads TGTGCCACCGAGGCTCCACTCCAAGCCAAAAACATTCAGTACTTC. Amino acids: CATEAPLQAKNIQYF.

The chain links TRBV13 to TRBJ1-3; no firm D call. Germline lookup yields CDR1 PRHDT and CDR2 FYEKMQ (reference sequence). This CDR3 comprises 11 residues. V was shortened by 4 bases and J by 3 bases, with 1 base between the two germline ends. The CDR3 region is CASSYGNTIYF. CDR3 in DNA: TGTGCCAGCAGCTATGGAAACACCATATATTTT.

The CDR3 DNA is TGTGCCAGCAGCTTATTCGGGACTAGCCGCTACGAGCAGTACTTC. Translated, it gives CASSLFGTSRYEQYF. The V gene is TRBV7-9, the J gene TRBJ2-7; 9 bases align to TRBD2. This CDR3 is 15 amino acids long. With 2 bases clipped from V and 3 bases from J, the junction kept 5 bases outside the gene matches. Germline V gene data show CDR1 as SEHNR and CDR2 as FQNEAQ (reference sequence).

V gene TRBV14 combines with J gene TRBJ1-1, with 8 positions matching TRBD1. V lost 4 bases, J lost 3 bases, and 7 bases stayed unmatched. CDR3 length equals 15 residues. Germline V gene data show CDR1 as SGHDN and CDR2 as FVKESK. The chain's CDR3 is CASSPEDRDHTEAFF. DNA of the CDR3: TGTGCCAGCAGCCCCGAGGACAGGGACCACACTGAAGCTTTCTTT.

The chain is built from TRBV7-9 and TRBJ2-7, with D perhaps TRBD1 or TRBD2 (5 bases each). The CDR3 totals 15 residues. The germline V gene has CDR1 SEHNR and CDR2 FQNEAQ (reference sequence). Trimming stripped 1 base from V and 0 bases from J, with 10 bases between. The CDR3 sequence: CASSLVGVISYEQYF. The CDR3 coding sequence is TGTGCCAGCAGCTTAGTGGGGGTTATCTCCTACGAGCAGTACTTC.

The rearrangement links TRBV28 to TRBJ1-1; D is unclear. The V end lost 5 bases, the J end lost 0 bases, and 13 bases lay between the germline ends. This CDR3 contains 15 residues. Looked up from germline, CDR1 is MDHEN and CDR2 is SYDVKM. The CDR3 spells CASSPTVQMNTEAFF. CDR3 DNA sequence: TGTGCCAGCAGTCCAACGGTCCAGATGAACACTGAAGCTTTCTTT.

The chain has TRBV7-2 and TRBJ2-5; 10 bases fit TRBD1. The CDR3 covers 13 residues. The germline CDR1 and CDR2 sequences are SGHTA and FQGNSA. The ends lost 5 bases at V and 5 bases at J; junction bases unmatched: 2. CDR3 residues: CASSRDRGETQYF. The CDR3 DNA reads as TGTGCCAGCAGCCGGGACAGGGGCGAGACCCAGTACTTC.

This clone was observed once. V usage is TRBV7-5 and J usage is TRBJ2-5. TRBV7-5 is annotated as a pseudogene. The CDR3 has 14 residues. CDR3 coding DNA: TGTGCCAGAAGGATAGGCCCTAAAGGGGAGACCCAGTACTTC. This codes for CARRIGPKGETQYF.

This clone was seen a single time. The V gene is TRBV27, the J gene TRBJ2-3; no reliable D call. From germline, CDR1 is MNHEY and CDR2 SMNVEV (reference sequence). The length of the CDR3 is 13 residues. The V gene lost 5 bases and the J gene lost 1 base, with 7 bases spanning the gap. In DNA form, the CDR3 reads TGTGCCAGCAGTAGGACGGGCACAGATACGCAGTATTTT. As protein: CASSRTGTDTQYF.

V and J are TRBV7-9 and TRBJ1-2, with D tentatively TRBD1 (5 bases). Trimming took off 3 bases at V and 2 bases at J, with 7 bases between the two ends. The CDR3 covers 13 residues. Germline-derived CDR1 and CDR2 are SEHNR and FQNEAQ (reference sequence). The CDR3 loop reads CASSLTENYGYTF. The CDR3 coding sequence is TGTGCCAGCAGCTTGACAGAAAACTATGGCTACACCTTC.

Worth noting for this clone: The same CDR3 can be traced to other DNA sequences in this sample. V usage is TRBV2 and J usage is TRBJ1-5, with 7 bases that match TRBD1. The CDR3 length is 13 residues. CDR1 is SNHLY and CDR2 is FYNNEI in the germline V gene. Trimming at V came to 4 bases and at J to 4 bases, leaving 1 base not matched to a gene. The DNA of the CDR3 is TGTGCCAGCAGTGGACAGGGAAATCAGCCCCAGCATTTT. This sequence encodes CASSGQGNQPQHF.

The chain links TRBV9 to TRBJ2-1, with 13 bases aligning to TRBD2. The CDR3 runs to 16 residues. The V and J ends lost 4 bases and 8 bases, in that order; junction bases with no gene match: 9. Germline CDR1 is SGDLS and CDR2 is YYNGEE. CDR3 protein: CASSSTGTSGTDEQFF. As DNA, the CDR3 is TGTGCCAGCAGCTCTACCGGGACTAGCGGGACAGATGAGCAGTTCTTC.

The gene calls are TRBV7-3 and TRBJ1-1, with D possibly being TRBD1 (5 bases). CDR1 SGHTA and CDR2 FQGTGA come from the germline V gene. V shed 3 bases and J shed 3 bases, with 14 bases lying between them. The CDR3 contains 15 residues. The CDR3 bases are TGTGCCAGCAGCTTGTCAGGGCCCCGGGACACTGAAGCTTTCTTT. As protein: CASSLSGPRDTEAFF.

CDR3 in amino acids: CASSLDGPKVNYGYTF. The CDR3 nucleotides are TGCGCCAGCAGCTTGGACGGCCCTAAGGTCAACTATGGCTACACCTTC. This chain connects TRBV5-1 to TRBJ1-2; D remains unclear. With 0 bases removed from V and 2 bases from J, the gap between germline ends came to 14 bases. This CDR3 has 16 amino acids. Germline CDR1 SGHRS, CDR2 YFSETQ.

This CDR3 reads CASSLTSGSGDEQFF. The CDR3 DNA reads TGTGCCAGCAGCTTAACCAGCGGGAGTGGCGATGAGCAGTTCTTC. The chain joins TRBV7-3 to TRBJ2-1; 8 bases fit TRBD2. V lost 0 bases, J lost 8 bases, and 6 bases stayed unmatched. Germline assignment: CDR1 SGHTA and CDR2 FQGTGA. There are 15 residues in the CDR3.

The gene calls are TRBV18 and TRBJ1-4; the match to TRBD1 covers 12 bases. With V trimmed by 5 bases and J by 6 bases, 10 bases remained unmatched. Looked up from germline, CDR1 is KGHSH and CDR2 is LQKENI. CDR3 length: 17 amino acids. The CDR3 DNA is TGTGCCAGCTCATTTCGTCCCGGGACAGGGGGCGATGAAAAACTGTTTTTT. Residues: CASSFRPGTGGDEKLFF.

The rearrangement uses TRBV18 and TRBJ2-7; D tentatively reads TRBD1 or TRBD2 (5 bases each). From germline, CDR1 is KGHSH and CDR2 LQKENI. Trimming took 2 bases from V and 3 from J, leaving 11 bases between them. The CDR3 has 14 amino acids. CDR3 region: CASSPSDSGYEQYF. CDR3 nucleotide sequence: TGTGCCAGCTCACCATCTGACAGCGGCTACGAGCAGTACTTC.